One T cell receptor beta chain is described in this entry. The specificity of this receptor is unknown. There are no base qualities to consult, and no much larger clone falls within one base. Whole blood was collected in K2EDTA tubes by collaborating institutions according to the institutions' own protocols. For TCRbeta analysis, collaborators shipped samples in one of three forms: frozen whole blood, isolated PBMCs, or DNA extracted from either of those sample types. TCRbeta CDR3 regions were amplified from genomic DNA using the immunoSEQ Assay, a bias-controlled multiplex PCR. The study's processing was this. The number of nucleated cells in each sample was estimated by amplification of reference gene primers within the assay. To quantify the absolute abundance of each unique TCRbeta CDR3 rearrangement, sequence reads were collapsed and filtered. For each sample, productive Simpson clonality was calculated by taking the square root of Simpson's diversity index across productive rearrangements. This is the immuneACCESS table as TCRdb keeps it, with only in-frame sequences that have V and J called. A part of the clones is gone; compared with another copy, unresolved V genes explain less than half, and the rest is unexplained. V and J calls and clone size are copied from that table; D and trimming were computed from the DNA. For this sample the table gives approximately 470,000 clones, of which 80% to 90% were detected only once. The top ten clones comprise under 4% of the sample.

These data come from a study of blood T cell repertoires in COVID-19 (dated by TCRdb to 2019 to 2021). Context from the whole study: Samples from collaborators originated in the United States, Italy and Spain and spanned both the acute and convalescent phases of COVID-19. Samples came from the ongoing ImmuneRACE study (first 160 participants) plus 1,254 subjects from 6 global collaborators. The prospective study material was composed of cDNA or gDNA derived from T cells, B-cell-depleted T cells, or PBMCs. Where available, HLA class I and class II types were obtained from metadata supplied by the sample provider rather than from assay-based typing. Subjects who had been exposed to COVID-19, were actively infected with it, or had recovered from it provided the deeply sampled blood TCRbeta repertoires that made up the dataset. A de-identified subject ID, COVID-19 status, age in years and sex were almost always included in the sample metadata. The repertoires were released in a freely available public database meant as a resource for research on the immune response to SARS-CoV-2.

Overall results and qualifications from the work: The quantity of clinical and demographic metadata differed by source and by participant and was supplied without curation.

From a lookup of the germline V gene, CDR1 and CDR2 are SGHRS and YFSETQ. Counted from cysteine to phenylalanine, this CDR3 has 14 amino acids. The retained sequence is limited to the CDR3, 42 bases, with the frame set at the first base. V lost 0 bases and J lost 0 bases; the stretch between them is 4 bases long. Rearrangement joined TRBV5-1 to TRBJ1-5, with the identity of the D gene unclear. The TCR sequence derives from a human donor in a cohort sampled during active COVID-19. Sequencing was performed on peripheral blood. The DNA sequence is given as TGCGCCAGCAGCTTGGAGAGTAGCAATCAGCCCCAGCATTTT. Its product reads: CASSLESSNQPQHF.